The 28 T cell receptor delta chains listed next were all sequenced from one sample in a study of gammadelta T cells in human blood. TCRdb re-identified clones in the RT-PCR reads via CATT. Here the sample spans hundreds of delta-chain clones, around 53% being singletons. The sample consisted of Vgamma9Vdelta2 gamma-delta T cells from infant blood. The source is a human donor.

About this clone itself: It differs at one base from a far larger clone, so likely a read error. Other nucleotide sequences from this sample produce the same CDR3. The gene calls are TRDV2 and TRDJ2; TRDD3 agrees at 8 bases. Per the germline V gene, CDR1 is GEAIGNYY and CDR2 is EKD. This CDR3 comprises 14 residues. Germline trimming cut 3 bases from V and 5 bases from J; bases unmatched to any gene: 4. The CDR3 sequence: CACDALGDTAQLFF. CDR3 DNA sequence: TGTGCCTGTGACGCGTTGGGGGATACAGCACAACTCTTCTTT.

With regard to this clone: A far larger clone is one nucleotide away, so this likely arose from a read error. Other DNA sequences of this sample code for an identical CDR3. The chain recombines TRDV2 with TRDJ3; 12 bases are shared with TRDD3. Germline V gives CDR1 GEAIGNYY, CDR2 EKD. The CDR3 runs to 20 residues. DNA of the CDR3: TGTGCCTGTGACAGGGTACTGGGGGATACTAGCTCCTGGGACACTCGACAGATGTTTTTC. Translated, it gives CACDRVLGDTSSWDTRQMFF.

Details on this clone: The protein recorded in TCRdb matches a much larger clone and deviates from this DNA's translation at residue 10, suggesting a read error; the protein here is obtained by translating the DNA. The rearrangement joins TRDV2 to TRDJ3, with TRDD3 identical over 11 bases. J lost 0 bases, V lost 3 bases, and 6 bases had no gene match. The germline V gene has CDR1 GEAIGNYY and CDR2 EKD. CDR3 size: 19 residues. The CDR3 region has the DNA TGTGCCTGTGACGCCATGGGGGATACGGGCTCCTGGGACACCCGACAGATGTTTTTC. The encoded protein is CACDAMGDTGSWDTRQMFF.

Within the sample, this clone is hyperexpanded (1% or more). This CDR3 is also generated by other DNA sequences in the sample. The rearrangement links TRDV2 to TRDJ3; 9 bases fit TRDD3. CDR3 length equals 18 residues. Germline V lookup: CDR1 GEAIGNYY, CDR2 EKD. V lost 1 base to trimming and J lost 1 base; unmatched junction nucleotides: 4. The chain's CDR3 is CACDTGGYFSWDTRQMFF. The CDR3 DNA reads as TGTGCCTGTGACACTGGGGGATATTTTTCCTGGGACACCCGACAGATGTTTTTC.

Worth noting for this clone: A far larger clone is a single base away, which makes a read error likely. Other DNA sequences in this sample translate to the same CDR3. V and J are TRDV2 and TRDJ2; 8 bases fit TRDD3. Germline-derived CDR1 and CDR2 are GEAIGNYY and EKD. The CDR3 loop spans 18 amino acids. Trimming cost V 3 bases and J 0 bases; bases outside gene matches: 11. The CDR3 bases are TGTGCCTGTGACCCCGTACTGGGGGCTATCCCTTTGACAGCACAACTCTTCTTT. Amino acids: CACDPVLGAIPLTAQLFF.

Regarding this clone: A read error likely explains this, since a far larger clone differs by one base. Within the sample, other DNA sequences also encode this same CDR3. V gene TRDV2 combines with J gene TRDJ2, with 11 bases fitting TRDD3. Germline V gene sequence: CDR1 GEAIGNYY, CDR2 EKD. CDR3 size: 14 residues. CDR3 region: CACDALGDTAQLFF. In DNA form, the CDR3 reads TGTGCATGTGACGCGTTGGGGGATACGGCACAACTCTTCTTT.

This clone is a singleton in its sample. TCRdb records a much larger clone's protein for this DNA, with a difference at residue 14 that likely arises from a read error; the protein given is the translation of the DNA. V gene TRDV2 combines with J gene TRDJ3, with TRDD3 identical over 11 bases. The germline V gene encodes CDR1 GEAIGNYY and CDR2 EKD. The CDR3 contains 19 residues. DNA of the CDR3: TGTGCCTGTGACGCCATGGGGGATACGAGCTCCTGGGACAACCGACAGATGTTTTTC. It specifies CACDAMGDTSSWDNRQMFF.

This clone showed up just a few times. This likely reflects a read error, since a far larger clone is one base away. In the same sample, other DNA sequences code for this CDR3. The J gene is TRDJ3, the V gene TRDV2; 10 bases are a match to TRDD3. The V gene's germline CDR1 is GEAIGNYY and CDR2 EKD. The CDR3 length is 17 residues. The chain's CDR3 is CACDNTGGSWDTRQMFF. The DNA for the CDR3 is TGTGCCTGTGACAATACTGGGGGATCCTGGGACACCCGACAAATGTTTTTC.

In the case of this clone: The TCRdb record carries a much larger clone's protein, which differs from this DNA's translation at residue 5; a read error is the likely cause, and the protein listed here is the DNA translation. Distinct nucleotide sequences in the sample also encode this CDR3. The J gene is TRDJ3, the V gene TRDV2; the match to TRDD3 covers 8 bases. The CDR3 extends over 19 amino acids. The germline V gene has CDR1 GEAIGNYY and CDR2 EKD. V lost 3 bases and J lost 0; bases outside the gene matches: 9. In nucleotides, the CDR3 is TGTGCCTGTGACCCCGTACTGGGGGCCCTCTCCTGGGACACCCGACAGATGTTTTTC. Translated, it gives CACDPVLGALSWDTRQMFF.

With respect to this clone: TCRdb records a much larger clone's protein for this DNA, with a difference at residue 3 that likely arises from a read error; the protein given is the translation of the DNA. This chain uses TRDV2 with TRDJ3; 9 nucleotides agree with TRDD3. This CDR3 region has 19 residues. CDR1 and CDR2 from the germline V gene are GEAIGNYY and EKD. The CDR3 region is CASDAVLGDSSWDTRQMFF. The CDR3 DNA sequence: TGTGCCAGTGACGCCGTACTGGGGGACAGCTCCTGGGACACCCGACAGATGTTTTTC.

This clone was observed a few times. This likely came from a read error, as a far larger clone is one base away. The chain joins TRDV2 to TRDJ1; 13 nucleotides align to TRDD3. Germline V gene sequence: CDR1 GEAIGNYY, CDR2 EKD. The junction had 4 bases not matched to a gene; V was cut back by 2 bases and J by 2 bases. The length of the CDR3 is 16 residues. For the CDR3, the DNA is TGTGCCTGTGACAGACTGGGGGATACGGGGACCGATAAACTCATCTTT. Its protein is CACDRLGDTGTDKLIF.

This clone has just a few counts. A single base is all that separates this from a far larger clone, so a read error is likely. Other DNA variants within this sample encode the same CDR3. This chain connects TRDV2 to TRDJ3, with TRDD3 matching 9 bases. Germline CDR1 GEAIGNYY, CDR2 EKD. With V trimmed by 7 bases and J by 0 bases, 15 bases remained unmatched. The CDR3 runs 20 residues. CDR3 sequence: CACDPVLGDRGSWDTRQMFF. DNA of the CDR3: TGTGCCTGCGACCCTGTACTGGGGGACCGAGGCTCCTGGGACACCCGACAGATGTTTTTC.

As for this clone: For this DNA, TCRdb reports the protein of a much larger clone, which diverges at residue 11, most likely from a read error; the protein presented here is translated directly from the DNA. J is TRDJ2 and V is TRDV2, with 10 bases lining up with TRDD3. CDR3 length: 18 residues. Germline V gene data show CDR1 as GEAIGNYY and CDR2 as EKD. V trimming: 0 bases; J trimming: 0 bases; junction bases outside the gene matches: 6. The CDR3 DNA sequence: TGTGCCTGTGACACCCTTACTGGGGGATCCACTTTGACAGCACAACTCTTCTTT. Its protein is CACDTLTGGSTLTAQLFF.

A word on this clone: The protein given by TCRdb reflects a much larger clone and differs at residue 5 from this DNA's translation, likely from a read error; the protein shown is the DNA's translation. The chain couples TRDV2 to TRDJ3; tentatively, D is TRDD3 (5 bases). Germline values: CDR1 GEAIGNYY, CDR2 EKD. Trimming took off 3 bases at V and 1 base at J, with 12 bases between the two ends. The CDR3 runs to 17 residues. CDR3 protein: CACDPTGASWDTRQMFF. The CDR3 bases are TGTGCCTGTGACCCCACTGGCGCTTCCTGGGACACCCGACAGATGTTTTTC.

Details on this clone: TCRdb records a much larger clone's protein for this DNA, with a difference at residue 10 that likely arises from a read error; the protein given is the translation of the DNA. This rearrangement joins TRDV2 to TRDJ2, with 10 bases that match TRDD3. Looked up from germline, CDR1 is GEAIGNYY and CDR2 is EKD. Losses at the gene ends were 0 bases for V and 3 bases for J; bases not matched to a gene: 3. The CDR3 covers 16 residues. In nucleotides, the CDR3 is TGTGCCTGTGACACCGTGGGGGATACTGTGACAGCACAACTCTTCTTT. Its protein product is CACDTVGDTVTAQLFF.

Concerning this clone itself: It differs at one base from a far larger clone, so likely a read error. Other DNA sequences in the same sample also yield this CDR3. The J gene is TRDJ3, the V gene TRDV2, with a tentative D call TRDD3 (6 bases). The CDR3 totals 18 residues. CDR1 is GEAIGNYY, CDR2 EKD, per germline. The CDR3 DNA sequence: TGTGCCTGTGACACTGGGGGTTACAGCTCCTGGGACACCCGTCAGATGTTTTTC. Amino acids: CACDTGGYSSWDTRQMFF.

This clone was seen more than once but under ten times. A far larger clone lies a single base away; this is likely a read error. The J gene is TRDJ3, the V gene TRDV2; TRDD3 matches 12 bases. The CDR3 has 21 amino acids. Per the germline V gene, CDR1 is GEAIGNYY and CDR2 is EKD. This chain's CDR3 is CACDTVLGDTLISWDTRLMFF. CDR3 nucleotides: TGTGCCTGTGACACCGTACTGGGGGATACCCTCATCTCCTGGGACACCCGACTGATGTTTTTC.

A remark on this clone: The protein TCRdb lists belongs to a much larger clone and differs from this DNA's translation at residue 9, which points to a read error; the protein shown is made from the DNA. This chain uses TRDV2 with TRDJ2; TRDD3 matches 9 bases. V shed 3 bases, J shed 8 bases, and the junction held 6 bases outside the gene matches. The germline CDR1 and CDR2 sequences are GEAIGNYY and EKD. The CDR3 contains 14 residues. The CDR3 region is CACDALGDKAQLFF. The CDR3 DNA reads as TGTGCCTGTGACGCGTTGGGGGATAAGGCACAACTCTTCTTT.

This chain connects TRDV1 to TRDJ2; 12 bases are a match to TRDD3. V lost 0 bases, J lost 1 base, and 9 bases stayed unmatched. CDR1 and CDR2 (germline): TSWWSYY, QGS. The CDR3 covers 20 residues. In DNA form, the CDR3 reads TGTGCTCTTGGGGAACTGAAAGCTGGGGGATACGAATTTTTGACAGCACAACTCTTCTTT. This sequence encodes CALGELKAGGYEFLTAQLFF.

As concerns this clone: The protein given by TCRdb reflects a much larger clone and differs at residue 3 from this DNA's translation, likely from a read error; the protein shown is the DNA's translation. Other DNA sequences in the same sample also yield this CDR3. The genes are TRDV2 and TRDJ3; maybe TRDD3 (5 bases). The length of the CDR3 is 17 residues. The germline V gene has CDR1 GEAIGNYY and CDR2 EKD. The CDR3, as DNA: TGTGCCTCTGACACCACTGGCGCTTCCTGGGACACCCGACAGATGTTTTTC. This gives the protein CASDTTGASWDTRQMFF.

This clone has a handful of counts. A far larger clone is just one base off, so this is likely a read error. The V call is TRDV2, the J call TRDJ1, with D perhaps TRDD3 (5 bases). The germline V gene encodes CDR1 GEAIGNYY and CDR2 EKD. This CDR3 has 16 residues. The DNA for the CDR3 is TGTGCCTATGACACCGCAGGGGACACTTACACCGATAAACTCATCTTT. It is translated as CAYDTAGDTYTDKLIF.

As concerns this clone: A far larger clone is a single base away, which makes a read error likely. At the DNA level, this CDR3 is encoded by other sequences in the same sample as well. The chain couples TRDV2 to TRDJ3; 8 bases agree with TRDD3. V shed 0 bases, J shed 0 bases, and the junction held 6 bases outside the gene matches. The CDR3 spans 19 residues. Germline V lookup: CDR1 GEAIGNYY, CDR2 EKD. The CDR3: CACDTVLGALSWDTRQMFF. DNA of the CDR3: TGTGCCTGTGACACCGTACTGGGGGCTCTCTCCTGGGACACCCGACAGATGTTTTTC.

Only a few counts were recorded for this clone. This is likely an artifact of a read error, given a far larger clone one base away. The chain links TRDV2 to TRDJ3; 10 bases fit TRDD3. The J segment lost 2 bases and the V segment lost 0 bases, leaving 3 bases of the junction unmatched. CDR3 size: 18 residues. Germline CDR1 reads GEAIGNYY; CDR2 reads EKD. The CDR3 coding sequence is TGTGCCTGTGACACCGTACTGGGGGATGCCTGGGACACCCGACAGATGTTTTTC. Residues: CACDTVLGDAWDTRQMFF.

In its sample, this clone is hyperexpanded (1% or more). Other nucleotide sequences in the sample specify the same CDR3. V and J are TRDV2 and TRDJ3; tentatively, D is TRDD2 or TRDD3 (5 bases each). The CDR3 contains 19 residues. Trimming took 1 base from V and 0 from J, leaving 15 bases between them. Per the germline V gene, CDR1 is GEAIGNYY and CDR2 is EKD. CDR3 residues: CACDTPGGFRSWDTRQMFF. The CDR3 nucleotides are TGTGCCTGTGACACGCCCGGGGGCTTCCGCTCCTGGGACACCCGACAGATGTTTTTC.

This clone came up once. TCRdb has a much larger clone's protein, which differs at residue 17 from the translation of this DNA, likely because of a read error; what is shown is the protein translated from the DNA. The rearrangement links TRDV2 to TRDJ3, with D perhaps matching TRDD2 or TRDD3 (5 bases each). Germline lookup yields CDR1 GEAIGNYY and CDR2 EKD. The CDR3 contains 19 residues. This CDR3 reads CACDTPGGFRSWDTRQVFF. In DNA form, the CDR3 reads TGTGCCTGTGACACGCCCGGGGGCTTCCGCTCCTGGGACACCCGACAGGTGTTTTTC.

The sample holds a few counts of this clone. With a far larger clone one base away, a read error is the likely cause. This chain links TRDV2 with TRDJ3, with 10 positions matching TRDD3. Germline lookup yields CDR1 GEAIGNYY and CDR2 EKD. V lost 2 bases to trimming and J lost 5 bases; unmatched junction nucleotides: 5. CDR3 length: 17 residues. The CDR3, as DNA: TGTGCCTGTGACAATACTGGGGGATCCCGGGACACCCGACAGATGTTTTTC. Amino acid sequence: CACDNTGGSRDTRQMFF.

On this clone itself: This likely stems from a read error, as it lies one base from a far larger clone. This chain connects TRDV2 to TRDJ2; 8 nucleotides align to TRDD3. This CDR3 has 15 residues. Germline V gene data show CDR1 as GEAIGNYY and CDR2 as EKD. Here the CDR3 reads CACDTVGDLTTQLFF. The CDR3 bases are TGTGCCTGTGACACCGTGGGGGATTTGACAACACAACTCTTCTTT.

Concerning this clone itself: TCRdb attributes to this sequence the protein of a much larger clone, which differs from the DNA translation at residue 10; a read error is likely, and the protein displayed is translated from the DNA. The chain links TRDV2 to TRDJ2; 12 bases are a match to TRDD3. CDR3 length: 14 amino acids. V lost 2 bases, J lost 9 bases, and 3 bases stayed unmatched. Germline CDR1 reads GEAIGNYY; CDR2 reads EKD. The CDR3 nucleotides are TGTGCCTGTGACATACTGGGGGATACAACACAACTCTTCTTT. Translated, it gives CACDILGDTTQLFF.